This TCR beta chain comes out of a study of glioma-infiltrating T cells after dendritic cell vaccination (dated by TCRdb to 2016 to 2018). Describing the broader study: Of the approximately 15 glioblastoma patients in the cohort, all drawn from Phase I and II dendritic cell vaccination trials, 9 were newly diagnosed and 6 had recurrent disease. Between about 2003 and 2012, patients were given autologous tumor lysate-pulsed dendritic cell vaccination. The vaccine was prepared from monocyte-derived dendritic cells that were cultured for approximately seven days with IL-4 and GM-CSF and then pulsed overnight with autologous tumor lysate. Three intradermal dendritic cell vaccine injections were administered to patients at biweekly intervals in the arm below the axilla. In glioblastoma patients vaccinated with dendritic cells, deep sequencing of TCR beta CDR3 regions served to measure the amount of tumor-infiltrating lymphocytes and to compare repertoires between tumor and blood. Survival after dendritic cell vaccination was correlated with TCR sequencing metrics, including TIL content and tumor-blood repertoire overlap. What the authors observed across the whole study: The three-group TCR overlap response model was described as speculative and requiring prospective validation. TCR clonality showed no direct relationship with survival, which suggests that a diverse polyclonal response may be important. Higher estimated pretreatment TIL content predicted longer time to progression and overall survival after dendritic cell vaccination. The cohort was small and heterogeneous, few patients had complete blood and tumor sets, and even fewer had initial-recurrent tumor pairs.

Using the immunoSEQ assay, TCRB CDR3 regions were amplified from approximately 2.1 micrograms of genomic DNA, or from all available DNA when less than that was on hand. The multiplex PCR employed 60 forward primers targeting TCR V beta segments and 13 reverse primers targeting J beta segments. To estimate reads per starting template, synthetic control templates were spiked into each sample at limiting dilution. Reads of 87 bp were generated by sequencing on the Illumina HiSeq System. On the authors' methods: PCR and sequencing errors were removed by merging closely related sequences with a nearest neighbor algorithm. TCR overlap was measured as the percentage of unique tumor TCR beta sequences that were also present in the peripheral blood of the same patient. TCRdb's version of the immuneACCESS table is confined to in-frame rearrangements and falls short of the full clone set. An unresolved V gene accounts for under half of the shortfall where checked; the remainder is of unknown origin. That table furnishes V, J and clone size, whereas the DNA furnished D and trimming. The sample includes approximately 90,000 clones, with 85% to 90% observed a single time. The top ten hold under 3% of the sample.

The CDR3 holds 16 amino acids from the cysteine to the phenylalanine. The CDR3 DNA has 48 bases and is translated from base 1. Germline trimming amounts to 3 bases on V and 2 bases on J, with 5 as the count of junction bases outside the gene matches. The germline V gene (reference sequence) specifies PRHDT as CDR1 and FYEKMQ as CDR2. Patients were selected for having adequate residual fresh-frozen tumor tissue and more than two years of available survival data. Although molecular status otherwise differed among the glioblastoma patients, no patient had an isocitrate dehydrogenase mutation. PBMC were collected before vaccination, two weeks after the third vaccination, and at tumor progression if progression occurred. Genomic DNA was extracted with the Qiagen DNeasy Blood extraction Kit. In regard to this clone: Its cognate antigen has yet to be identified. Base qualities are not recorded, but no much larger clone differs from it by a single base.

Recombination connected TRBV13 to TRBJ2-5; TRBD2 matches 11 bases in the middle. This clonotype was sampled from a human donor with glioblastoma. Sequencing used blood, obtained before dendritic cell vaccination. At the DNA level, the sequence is TGTGCCAGCAGCTTGTTTGGGACTAGCGGACAAGAGACCCAGTACTTC. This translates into CASSLFGTSGQETQYF.